These T cell receptor beta chains were read from a single sample in a study of T cell responses to AZD1222 COVID-19 vaccine. TCRdb's copy holds only in-frame clones and misses some; the assay was immunoSEQ multiplex PCR. Counted here are about 120,000 clones, 70% to 90% occurring once; the ten biggest clones make up roughly 1.6%. Sequencing was performed on peripheral blood, taken on day 0 of AZD1222 vaccination. These receptors were obtained from an adult in good health. CDR3s include the opening cysteine and the closing phenylalanine or tryptophan. D genes are given only for firm matches. Some rows have no size entry. The others give once, few or many, or a class for an expanded clone.

V gene	D gene	J gene	clone size	CDR3 protein	CDR3 DNA
TRBV6-5	TRBD2	TRBJ2-7	-	CASSYRASGRYEQYF	TGTGCCAGCAGTTACCGCGCTAGCGGGAGATACGAGCAGTACTTC
TRBV27	TRBD1	TRBJ1-2	-	CASSPQSWTGGNYGYTF	TGTGCCAGCAGTCCCCAAAGTTGGACAGGGGGGAACTATGGCTACACCTTC
TRBV5-1	TRBD2	TRBJ2-1	-	CASSLSGLADSSSYNEQFF	TGCGCCAGCAGCTTGTCGGGACTAGCGGATTCGAGCTCCTACAATGAGCAGTTCTTC
TRBV9	TRBD2	TRBJ2-1	-	CASSRSGRAGNEQFF	TGTGCCAGCTCCCGTAGCGGGAGGGCCGGGAATGAGCAGTTCTTC
TRBV7-6	-	TRBJ1-1	few	CASSPQGIDTEAFF	TGTGCCAGCAGCCCCCAGGGAATCGACACTGAAGCTTTCTTT
TRBV11-3	-	TRBJ1-1	few	CASSSGEEWTEAFF	TGTGCCAGCAGCTCAGGGGAGGAGTGGACTGAAGCTTTCTTT
TRBV7-3	-	TRBJ2-6	-	CASSPRTVGSGANVLTF	TGTGCCAGCAGCCCTAGGACTGTTGGCTCTGGGGCCAACGTCCTGACTTTC
TRBV29-1	-	TRBJ1-3	-	CSVGRERNTIYF	TGCAGCGTTGGTAGGGAACGGAACACCATATATTTT
TRBV7-9	TRBD1	TRBJ1-2	-	CASSLARDRAYGYTF	TGTGCCAGCAGCTTAGCGCGGGACAGGGCCTATGGCTACACCTTC
TRBV19	-	TRBJ2-7	-	CASSIQPTGAYEQYF	TGTGCCAGTAGTATCCAGCCAACTGGGGCCTACGAGCAGTACTTC
TRBV19	-	TRBJ2-5	-	CASAVLAGTQETQYF	TGTGCCAGCGCCGTCCTCGCTGGCACCCAAGAGACCCAGTACTTC
TRBV28	-	TRBJ2-7	once	CASSSGDYEQYF	TGTGCCAGCAGTTCCGGGGACTACGAGCAGTACTTC
TRBV2	TRBD1	TRBJ2-2	-	CASSLTGAGELFF	TGTGCCAGCAGTCTTACAGGGGCCGGGGAGCTGTTTTTT
TRBV9	TRBD2	TRBJ2-7	once	CASSVSGVNEQYF	TGTGCCAGCAGCGTAAGCGGGGTGAACGAGCAGTACTTC
TRBV12-3/TRBV12-4	-	TRBJ2-3	-	CASSNPGFAQYF	TGTGCCAGCTCAAACCCTGGCTTTGCGCAGTATTTT